This T cell receptor beta chain appears in the sequencing data of a study of shared clonotypes between healthy human individuals. With regard to this clone: Its antigen is undetermined.

Researchers drew on some 97 million PBMCs for genomic DNA from unsorted samples. Germline values: CDR1 SNHLY, CDR2 FYNNEI. This CDR3 region has 15 residues. The V and J ends lost 1 base and 6 bases respectively, with 12 bases between them. Study-wide results and caveats: Clonotype sharing among donors was expected to depend on sequencing depth.

Repertoires were generated with immunoSEQ multiplex PCR, while TCRdb's copy carries only in-frame clones and drops some. Of about 600,000 clones listed, around 80% are singletons. The sequence was obtained from a woman in her forties in good health. Some clones in this sample may be carry-over from other donors' samples. The chain employs TRBV2 and TRBJ1-4; D is unresolved. Sequenced input: PBMCs. The CDR3 protein is CASSEVVIPYEKLFF. The CDR3 DNA is TGTGCCAGCAGTGAAGTGGTCATCCCCTATGAAAAACTGTTTTTT. Full variable domain (remainder filled in from reference TRBV2 and TRBJ1-4): EPEVTQTPSHQVTQMGQEVILRCVPISNHLYFYWYRQILGQKVEFLVSFYNNEISEKSEIFDDQFSVERPDGSNFTLKIRSTKLEDSAMYFCASSEVVIPYEKLFFGSGTQLSVL.